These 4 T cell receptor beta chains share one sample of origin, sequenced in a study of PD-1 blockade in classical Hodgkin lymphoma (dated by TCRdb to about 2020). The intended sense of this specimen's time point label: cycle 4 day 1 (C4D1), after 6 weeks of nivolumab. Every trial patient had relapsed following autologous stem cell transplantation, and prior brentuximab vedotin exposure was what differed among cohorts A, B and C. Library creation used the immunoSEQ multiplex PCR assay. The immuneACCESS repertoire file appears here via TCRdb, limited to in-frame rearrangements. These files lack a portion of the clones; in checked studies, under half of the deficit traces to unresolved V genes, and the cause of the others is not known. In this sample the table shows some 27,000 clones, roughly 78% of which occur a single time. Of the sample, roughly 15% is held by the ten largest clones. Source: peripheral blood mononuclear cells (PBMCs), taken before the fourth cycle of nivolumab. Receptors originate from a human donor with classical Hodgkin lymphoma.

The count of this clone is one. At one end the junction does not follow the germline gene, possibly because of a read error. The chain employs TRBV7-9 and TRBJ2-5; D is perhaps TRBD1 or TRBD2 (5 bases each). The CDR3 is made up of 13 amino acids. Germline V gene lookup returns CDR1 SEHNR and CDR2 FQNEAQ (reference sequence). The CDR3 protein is CASSRGRVEAQYF. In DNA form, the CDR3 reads TGTGCCAGCAGCCGGGGCCGAGTAGAGGCCCAGTACTTC.

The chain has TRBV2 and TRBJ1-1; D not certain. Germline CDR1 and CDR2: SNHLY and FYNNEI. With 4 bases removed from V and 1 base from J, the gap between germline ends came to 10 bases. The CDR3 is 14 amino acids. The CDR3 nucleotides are TGTGCCAGCAGTGTAGGGTCCACGAACACTGAAGCTTTCTTT. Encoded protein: CASSVGSTNTEAFF. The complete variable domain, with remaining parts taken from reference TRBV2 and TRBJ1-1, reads EPEVTQTPSHQVTQMGQEVILRCVPISNHLYFYWYRQILGQKVEFLVSFYNNEISEKSEIFDDQFSVERPDGSNFTLKIRSTKLEDSAMYFCASSVGSTNTEAFFGQGTRLTVV.

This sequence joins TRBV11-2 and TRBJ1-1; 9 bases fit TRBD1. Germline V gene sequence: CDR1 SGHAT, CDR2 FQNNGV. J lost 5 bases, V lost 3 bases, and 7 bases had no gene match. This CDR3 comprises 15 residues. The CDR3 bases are TGTGCCAGCAGCTTTTTGACAGGGGGAGGAACTGAAGCTTTCTTT. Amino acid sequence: CASSFLTGGGTEAFF.

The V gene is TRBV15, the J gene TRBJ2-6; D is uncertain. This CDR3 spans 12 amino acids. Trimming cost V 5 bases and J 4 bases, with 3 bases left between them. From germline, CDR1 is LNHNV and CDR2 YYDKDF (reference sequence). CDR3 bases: TGTGCCACCAGCGTCGGGGCCAACGTCCTGACTTTC. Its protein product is CATSVGANVLTF.